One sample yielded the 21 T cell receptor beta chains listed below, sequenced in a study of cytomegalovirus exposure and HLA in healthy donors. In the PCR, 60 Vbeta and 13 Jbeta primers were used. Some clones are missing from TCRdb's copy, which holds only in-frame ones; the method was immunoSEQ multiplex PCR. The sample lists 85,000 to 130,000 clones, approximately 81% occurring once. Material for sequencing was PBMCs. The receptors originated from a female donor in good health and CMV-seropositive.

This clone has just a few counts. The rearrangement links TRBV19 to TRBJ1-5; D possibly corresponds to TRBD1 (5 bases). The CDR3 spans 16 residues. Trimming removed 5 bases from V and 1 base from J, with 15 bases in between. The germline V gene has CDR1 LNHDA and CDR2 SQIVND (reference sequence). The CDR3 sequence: CASSPQGQTSNQPQHF. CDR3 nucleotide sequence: TGTGCCAGTAGTCCCCAGGGCCAGACAAGCAATCAGCCCCAGCATTTT.

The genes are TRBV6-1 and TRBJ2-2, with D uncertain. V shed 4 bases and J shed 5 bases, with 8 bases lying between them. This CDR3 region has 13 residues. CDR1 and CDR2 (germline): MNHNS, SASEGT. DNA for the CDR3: TGTGCCAGCAGTGCAGACTCGACCGGGGAGCTGTTTTTT. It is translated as CASSADSTGELFF.

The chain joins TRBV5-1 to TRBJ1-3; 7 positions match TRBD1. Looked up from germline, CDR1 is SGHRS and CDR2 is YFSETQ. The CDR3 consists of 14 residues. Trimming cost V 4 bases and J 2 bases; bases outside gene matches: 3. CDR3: CASSPQGTGNTIYF. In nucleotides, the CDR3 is TGCGCCAGCAGCCCACAGGGGACTGGAAACACCATATATTTT. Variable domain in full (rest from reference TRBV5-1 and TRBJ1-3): KAGVTQTPRYLIKTRGQQVTLSCSPISGHRSVSWYQQTPGQGLQFLFEYFSETQRNKGNFPGRFSGRQFSNSRSEMNVSTLELGDSALYLCASSPQGTGNTIYFGEGSWLTVV.

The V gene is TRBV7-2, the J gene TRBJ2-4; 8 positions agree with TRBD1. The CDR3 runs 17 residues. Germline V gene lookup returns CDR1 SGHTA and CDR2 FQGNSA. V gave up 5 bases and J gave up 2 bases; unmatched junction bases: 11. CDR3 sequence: CASSQGAGGVSKNIQYF. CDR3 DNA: TGTGCCAGCAGCCAGGGGGCAGGGGGCGTATCCAAAAACATTCAGTACTTC.

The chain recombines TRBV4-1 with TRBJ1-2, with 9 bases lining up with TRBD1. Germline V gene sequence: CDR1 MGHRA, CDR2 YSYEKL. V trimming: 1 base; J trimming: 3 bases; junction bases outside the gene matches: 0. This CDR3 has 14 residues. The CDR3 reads CASSQGTGDYGYTF. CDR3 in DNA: TGCGCCAGCAGCCAAGGGACAGGGGACTATGGCTACACCTTC.

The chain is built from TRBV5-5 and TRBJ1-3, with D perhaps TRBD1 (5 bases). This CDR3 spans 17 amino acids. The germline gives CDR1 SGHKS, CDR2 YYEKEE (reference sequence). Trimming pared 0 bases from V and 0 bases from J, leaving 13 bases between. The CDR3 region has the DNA TGTGCCAGCAGCTTGGCCACCAGGGCGAGCTCTGGAAACACCATATATTTT. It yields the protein CASSLATRASSGNTIYF.

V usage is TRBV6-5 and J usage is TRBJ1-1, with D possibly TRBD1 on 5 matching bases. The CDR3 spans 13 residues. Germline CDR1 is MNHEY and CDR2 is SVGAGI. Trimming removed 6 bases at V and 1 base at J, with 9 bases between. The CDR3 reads CASRYTGNTEAFF. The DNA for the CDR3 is TGTGCCAGCAGATATACAGGGAACACTGAAGCTTTCTTT.

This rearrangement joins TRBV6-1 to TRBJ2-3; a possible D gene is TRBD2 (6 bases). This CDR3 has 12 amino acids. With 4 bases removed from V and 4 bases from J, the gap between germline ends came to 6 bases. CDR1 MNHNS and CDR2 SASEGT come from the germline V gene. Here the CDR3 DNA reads TGTGCCAGCAGTGGGGGGGCAGATACGCAGTATTTT. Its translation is CASSGGADTQYF.

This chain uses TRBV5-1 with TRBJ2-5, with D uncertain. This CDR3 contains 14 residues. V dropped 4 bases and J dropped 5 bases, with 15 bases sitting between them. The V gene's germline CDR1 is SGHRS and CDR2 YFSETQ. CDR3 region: CASSPGAWRETQYF. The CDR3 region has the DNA TGCGCCAGCAGCCCCGGTGCCTGGCGGGAGACCCAGTACTTC.

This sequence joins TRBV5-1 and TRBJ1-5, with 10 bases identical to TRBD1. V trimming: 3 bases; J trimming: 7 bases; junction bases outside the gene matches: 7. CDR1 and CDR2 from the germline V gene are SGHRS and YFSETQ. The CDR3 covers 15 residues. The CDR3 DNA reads TGCGCCAGCAGCTGGACCGGGACAGGGGAACAGCCCCAGCATTTT. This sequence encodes CASSWTGTGEQPQHF.

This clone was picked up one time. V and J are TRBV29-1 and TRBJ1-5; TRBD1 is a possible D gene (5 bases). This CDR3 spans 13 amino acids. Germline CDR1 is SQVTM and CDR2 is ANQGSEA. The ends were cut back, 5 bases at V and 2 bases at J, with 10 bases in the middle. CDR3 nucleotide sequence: TGCAGCGTTCTAACAGGAGGCAATCAGCCCCAGCATTTT. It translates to CSVLTGGNQPQHF.

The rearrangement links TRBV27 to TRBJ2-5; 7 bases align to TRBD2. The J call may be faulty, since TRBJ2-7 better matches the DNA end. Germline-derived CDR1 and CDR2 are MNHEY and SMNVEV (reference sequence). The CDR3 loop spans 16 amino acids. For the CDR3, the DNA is TGTGCCAGCAGCCCACGATATCCTAGCGGAGCCTACGAGCAGTACTTC. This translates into CASSPRYPSGAYEQYF.

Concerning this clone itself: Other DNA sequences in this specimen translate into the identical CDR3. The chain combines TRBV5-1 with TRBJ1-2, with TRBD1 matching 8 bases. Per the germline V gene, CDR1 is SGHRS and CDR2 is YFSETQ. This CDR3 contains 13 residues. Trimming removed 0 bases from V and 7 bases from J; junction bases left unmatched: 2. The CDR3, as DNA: TGCGCCAGCAGCTTGGGGACAGGGAGTGGCTACACCTTC. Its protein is CASSLGTGSGYTF.

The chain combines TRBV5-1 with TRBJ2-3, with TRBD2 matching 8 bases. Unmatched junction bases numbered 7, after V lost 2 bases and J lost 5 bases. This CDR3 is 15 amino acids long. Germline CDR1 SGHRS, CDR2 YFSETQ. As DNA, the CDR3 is TGCGCCAGCAGCTTTAGCGGGACGAGAGGAGATACGCAGTATTTT. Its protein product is CASSFSGTRGDTQYF.

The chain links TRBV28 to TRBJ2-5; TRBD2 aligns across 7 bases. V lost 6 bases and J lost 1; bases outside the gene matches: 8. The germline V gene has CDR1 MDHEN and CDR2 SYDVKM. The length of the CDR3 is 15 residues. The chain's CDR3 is CASRKGPSGQETQYF. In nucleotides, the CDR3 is TGTGCCAGCAGAAAAGGCCCTAGCGGCCAAGAGACCCAGTACTTC.

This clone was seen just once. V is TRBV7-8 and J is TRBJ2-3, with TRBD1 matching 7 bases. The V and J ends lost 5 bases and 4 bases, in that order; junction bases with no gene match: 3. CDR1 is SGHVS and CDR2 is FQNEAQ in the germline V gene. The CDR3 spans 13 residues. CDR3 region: CASSLGQADTQYF. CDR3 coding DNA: TGTGCCAGCAGCCTCGGACAGGCAGATACGCAGTATTTT.

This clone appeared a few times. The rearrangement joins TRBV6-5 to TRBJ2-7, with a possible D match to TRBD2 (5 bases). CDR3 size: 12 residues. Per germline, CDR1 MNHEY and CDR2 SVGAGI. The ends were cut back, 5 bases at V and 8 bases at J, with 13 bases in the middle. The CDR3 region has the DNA TGTGCCAGCAGTCAACTGGACGGGAAGCAGTACTTC. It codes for CASSQLDGKQYF.

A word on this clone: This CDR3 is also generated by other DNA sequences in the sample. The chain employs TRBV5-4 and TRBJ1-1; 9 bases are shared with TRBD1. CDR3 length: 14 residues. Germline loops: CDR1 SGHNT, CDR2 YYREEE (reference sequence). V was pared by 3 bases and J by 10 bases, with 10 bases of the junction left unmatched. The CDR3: CASSYTDRGPLAFF. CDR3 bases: TGTGCCAGCAGCTACACGGACAGGGGCCCGCTAGCTTTCTTT.

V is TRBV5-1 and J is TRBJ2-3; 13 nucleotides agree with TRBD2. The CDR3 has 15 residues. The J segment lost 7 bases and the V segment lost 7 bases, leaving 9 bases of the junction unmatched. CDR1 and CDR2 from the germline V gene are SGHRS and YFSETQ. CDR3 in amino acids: CASQPTSGGVHTQYF. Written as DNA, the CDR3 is TGCGCCAGCCAACCTACTAGCGGGGGGGTTCATACGCAGTATTTT.

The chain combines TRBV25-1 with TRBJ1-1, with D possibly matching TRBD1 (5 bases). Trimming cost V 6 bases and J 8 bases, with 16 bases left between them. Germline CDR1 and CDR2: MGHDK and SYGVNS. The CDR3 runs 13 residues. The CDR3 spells CASSPKGRPEAFF. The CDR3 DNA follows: TGTGCCAGCAGCCCCAAGGGGCGCCCGGAAGCTTTCTTT.

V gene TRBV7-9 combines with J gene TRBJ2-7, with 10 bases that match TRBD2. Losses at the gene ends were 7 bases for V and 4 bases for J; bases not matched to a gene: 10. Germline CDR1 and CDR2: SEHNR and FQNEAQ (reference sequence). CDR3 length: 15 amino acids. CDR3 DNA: TGTGCCAGCACCTTGAATCTAGCGGGAGAATACGAGCAGTACTTC. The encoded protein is CASTLNLAGEYEQYF.